Listed below are T cell receptor beta chains from one sample, sequenced in a study of T cell responses to AZD1222 COVID-19 vaccine. Generated by immunoSEQ multiplex PCR, the TCRdb table keeps only in-frame clones and is missing some. The sample contains under 90,000 clones, 70% to 90% of which appear only once. Here the sequenced sample was peripheral blood, taken 28 days after the second AZD1222 dose. All receptors derive from an adult who received the AZD1222 COVID-19 vaccine. CDR3s include the opening cysteine and the closing phenylalanine or tryptophan. Fields, in order: CDR3 length, D gene, V gene, clone size, J gene, CDR3 protein, CDR3 DNA. A D gene is named only where the DNA matches it firmly. For some rows the clone size is stated as once, few or many, or as a class when expanded; others skip it.

CDR3 length: 15
D gene: -
V gene: TRBV30
clone size: -
J gene: TRBJ2-2
CDR3 protein: CAWSAYGGWTGELFF
CDR3 DNA: TGTGCCTGGAGCGCCTATGGGGGGTGGACCGGGGAGCTGTTTTTT

CDR3 length: 16
D gene: TRBD2
V gene: TRBV18
clone size: -
J gene: TRBJ2-3
CDR3 protein: CASSQPGLAPPDTQYF
CDR3 DNA: TGTGCCAGCTCACAACCGGGACTAGCTCCCCCAGATACGCAGTATTTT

CDR3 length: 14
D gene: -
V gene: TRBV11-2
clone size: -
J gene: TRBJ2-7
CDR3 protein: CASSLGGNSYEQYF
CDR3 DNA: TGTGCCAGCAGCTTGGGTGGGAACTCCTACGAGCAGTACTTC

CDR3 length: 18
D gene: -
V gene: TRBV19
clone size: -
J gene: TRBJ1-5
CDR3 protein: CASSSGRLAGGGNQPQHF
CDR3 DNA: TGTGCCAGTAGTTCGGGCAGGCTGGCGGGGGGTGGCAATCAGCCCCAGCATTTT

CDR3 length: 12
D gene: -
V gene: TRBV28
clone size: -
J gene: TRBJ1-4
CDR3 protein: CAAGETNEKLFF
CDR3 DNA: TGTGCCGCAGGGGAGACTAATGAAAAACTGTTTTTT

CDR3 length: 14
D gene: -
V gene: TRBV5-6
clone size: -
J gene: TRBJ2-7
CDR3 protein: CASSLAPESYEQYF
CDR3 DNA: TGTGCCAGCAGCTTGGCCCCGGAATCCTACGAGCAGTACTTC

CDR3 length: 13
D gene: -
V gene: TRBV9
clone size: -
J gene: TRBJ2-7
CDR3 protein: CASSARVGGEQYF
CDR3 DNA: TGTGCCAGCAGCGCCCGAGTAGGGGGGGAGCAGTACTTC

CDR3 length: 13
D gene: TRBD1
V gene: TRBV6-5
clone size: -
J gene: TRBJ1-2
CDR3 protein: CASSQDREYGYTF
CDR3 DNA: TGTGCCAGCAGTCAGGACAGGGAGTATGGCTACACCTTC

CDR3 length: 15
D gene: TRBD1
V gene: TRBV9
clone size: -
J gene: TRBJ2-2
CDR3 protein: CASSAGGAGTGELFF
CDR3 DNA: TGTGCCAGCAGCGCAGGGGGCGCAGGGACCGGGGAGCTGTTTTTT

CDR3 length: 16
D gene: -
V gene: TRBV7-2
clone size: -
J gene: TRBJ2-3
CDR3 protein: CASSRTDRRGTDTQYF
CDR3 DNA: TGTGCCAGCAGTAGGACAGATAGACGGGGCACAGATACGCAGTATTTT

CDR3 length: 15
D gene: -
V gene: TRBV9
clone size: -
J gene: TRBJ1-1
CDR3 protein: CASSVGGAEDTEAFF
CDR3 DNA: TGTGCCAGCAGCGTAGGGGGCGCAGAGGACACTGAAGCTTTCTTT

CDR3 length: 15
D gene: -
V gene: TRBV7-2
clone size: -
J gene: TRBJ2-1
CDR3 protein: CASSLAGDPYNEQFF
CDR3 DNA: TGTGCCAGCAGCTTAGCGGGGGACCCCTACAATGAGCAGTTCTTC

CDR3 length: 13
D gene: -
V gene: TRBV3-1/TRBV3-2
clone size: -
J gene: TRBJ2-1
CDR3 protein: CASSARGAGEQFF
CDR3 DNA: TGTGCCAGCAGCGCGCGAGGGGCGGGTGAGCAGTTCTTC

CDR3 length: 13
D gene: -
V gene: TRBV20-1
clone size: -
J gene: TRBJ2-5
CDR3 protein: CSASRGASETQYF
CDR3 DNA: TGCAGTGCTAGTCGGGGGGCGTCGGAGACCCAGTACTTC

CDR3 length: 13
D gene: -
V gene: TRBV6-5
clone size: -
J gene: TRBJ1-1
CDR3 protein: CASSYFRDTEAFF
CDR3 DNA: TGTGCCAGCAGTTATTTCCGGGACACTGAAGCTTTCTTT

CDR3 length: 10
D gene: -
V gene: TRBV10-1
clone size: -
J gene: TRBJ1-1
CDR3 protein: CFNHPREAFF
CDR3 DNA: TGCTTCAACCACCCCAGGGAAGCTTTCTTT

CDR3 length: 14
D gene: -
V gene: TRBV9
clone size: few
J gene: TRBJ1-2
CDR3 protein: CASSVDELNYGYTF
CDR3 DNA: TGTGCCAGCAGCGTGGACGAATTAAACTATGGCTACACCTTC

CDR3 length: 15
D gene: -
V gene: TRBV27
clone size: -
J gene: TRBJ1-2
CDR3 protein: CASTSGTGDGYGYTF
CDR3 DNA: TGTGCCAGCACCAGTGGGACGGGAGATGGGTATGGCTACACCTTC

CDR3 length: 17
D gene: -
V gene: TRBV14
clone size: -
J gene: TRBJ2-6
CDR3 protein: CASSHIRRASGANVLTF
CDR3 DNA: TGTGCCAGCAGCCATATCCGACGAGCCTCTGGGGCCAACGTCCTGACTTTC

CDR3 length: 11
D gene: -
V gene: TRBV29-1
clone size: -
J gene: TRBJ1-1
CDR3 protein: CSALGPYEAFF
CDR3 DNA: TGCAGCGCCCTTGGCCCCTATGAAGCTTTCTTT